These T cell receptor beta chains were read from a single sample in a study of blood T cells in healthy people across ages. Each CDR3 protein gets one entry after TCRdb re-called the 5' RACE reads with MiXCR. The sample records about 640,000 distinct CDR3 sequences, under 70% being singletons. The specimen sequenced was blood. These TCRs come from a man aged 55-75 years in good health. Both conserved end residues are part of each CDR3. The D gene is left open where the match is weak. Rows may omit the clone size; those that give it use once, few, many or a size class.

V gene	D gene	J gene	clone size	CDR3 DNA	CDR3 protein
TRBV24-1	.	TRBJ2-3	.	TGTGCCACCAGTGATGGGGCCACAGATACGCAGTATTTT	CATSDGATDTQYF
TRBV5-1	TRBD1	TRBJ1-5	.	TGCGCCAGCAGCTTGGAGGGACAGCTCCCCCAGCCCCAGCATTTT	CASSLEGQLPQPQHF
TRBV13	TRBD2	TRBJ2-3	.	TGTGCCAGCAGCCCTGAGCGGGGGGGCGTGGCGGATACGCAGTATTTT	CASSPERGGVADTQYF
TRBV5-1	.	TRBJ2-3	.	TGCGCCAGCAGCCATCCAACTAGCACAGATACGCAGTATTTT	CASSHPTSTDTQYF
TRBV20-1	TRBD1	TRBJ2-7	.	TGCAGTGCTAGAGGGACAGGGTCCTACGAGCAGTACTTC	CSARGTGSYEQYF
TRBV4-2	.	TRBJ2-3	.	TGTGCCAGCAGCCAAGTGGGGGGGGCCCCTAGCACAGATACGCAGTATTTT	CASSQVGGAPSTDTQYF
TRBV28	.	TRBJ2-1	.	TGTGCCAGCACCATAGGGGGGGGTGTCAATGAGCAGTTCTTC	CASTIGGGVNEQFF
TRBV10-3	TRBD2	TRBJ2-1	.	TGTGCCATCAGTGAGTCTCGACTAGCGGGGGAGGAAGAGACCCAGTTCTTC	CAISESRLAGEEETQFF
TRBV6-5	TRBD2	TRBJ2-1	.	TGTGCCAGCAGTCGGGGGTCTAGCGGGGGGGACAATGAGCAGTTCTTC	CASSRGSSGGDNEQFF
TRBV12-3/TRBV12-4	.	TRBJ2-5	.	TGTGCCAGCAGCCTCAAAGGGATGGACAGAGAAGAGACCCAGTACTTC	CASSLKGMDREETQYF
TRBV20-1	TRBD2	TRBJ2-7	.	TGCAGTGCTCCGGAGACTAGCGGGGGATTTTACGAGCAGTACTTC	CSAPETSGGFYEQYF
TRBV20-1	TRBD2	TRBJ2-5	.	TGCAGTGCTAGGGCTAAGCGGGGGCTCCAAGAGACCCAGTACTTC	CSARAKRGLQETQYF
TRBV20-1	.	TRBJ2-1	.	TGCAGTGCCGAGACCGACCTGGGGGTCAATGAGCAGTTCTTC	CSAETDLGVNEQFF
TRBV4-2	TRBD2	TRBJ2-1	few	TGTGCCAGCAGCCAGATAGCGGGGGGGCCTATGAATGAGCAGTTCTTC	CASSQIAGGPMNEQFF
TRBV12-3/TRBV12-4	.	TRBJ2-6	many	TGTGCCAGCACCGCTTCTGGGGCCAACGTCCTGACTTTC	CASTASGANVLTF
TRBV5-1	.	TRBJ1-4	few	TGCGCCAGCGCGTCCGGGACCGTTTGGGAAAAACTGTTTTTT	CASASGTVWEKLFF
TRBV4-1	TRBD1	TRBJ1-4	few	TGCGCCAGCAGACCGTTGGGACAGGGGAATGAAAAACTGTTTTTT	CASRPLGQGNEKLFF
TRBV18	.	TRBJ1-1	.	TGTGCCAGCTCAGGGGTCGGGACTGAAGCTTTCTTT	CASSGVGTEAFF
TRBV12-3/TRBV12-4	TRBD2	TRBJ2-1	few	TGTGCCAGCAGTTTAAGCGGGGGGGCCTCCTACAATGAGCAGTTCTTC	CASSLSGGASYNEQFF
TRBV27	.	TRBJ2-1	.	TGTGCCAGCAGTTTATTGGACAGCCTTTACAATGAGCAGTTCTTC	CASSLLDSLYNEQFF
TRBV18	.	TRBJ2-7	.	TGTGCCAGCTCCACCGGGACGCCGCACGAGCAGTACTTC	CASSTGTPHEQYF
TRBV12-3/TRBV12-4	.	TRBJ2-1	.	TGTGCCAGCAGTGTCACAGGGTATCCTACGGAGCAGTTCTTC	CASSVTGYPTEQFF
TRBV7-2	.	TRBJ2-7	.	TGTGCCAGCAGCTTTGGTGGAGGCCAATACGAGCAGTACTTC	CASSFGGGQYEQYF
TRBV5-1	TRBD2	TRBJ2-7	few	TGCGCCAGCAGCTCCGGACTAGCGGGGCGTTCCTACGAGCAGTACTTC	CASSSGLAGRSYEQYF
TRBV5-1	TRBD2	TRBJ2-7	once	TGCGCCAGCAGCTCAGGACTAGCACTTGGTACCTACGAGCAGTACTTC	CASSSGLALGTYEQYF
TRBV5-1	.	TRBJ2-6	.	TGCGCCAGCTGGCGGACACCGCTTAGCTCTGGGGCCAACGTCCTGACTTTC	CASWRTPLSSGANVLTF
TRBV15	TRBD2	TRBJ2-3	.	TGTGCCACCAGCAGAGTTAGCGGGGGTATAGATACGCAGTATTTT	CATSRVSGGIDTQYF
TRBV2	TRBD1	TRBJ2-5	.	TGTGCCAGCAGTCATACAACGACAGGGGGCATGGAGACCCAGTACTTC	CASSHTTTGGMETQYF
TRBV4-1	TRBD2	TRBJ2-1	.	TGCGCCAGCAGCCAAGGGCCTAGCGGGGGTCCGAGCTCCTACAATGAGCAGTTCTTC	CASSQGPSGGPSSYNEQFF
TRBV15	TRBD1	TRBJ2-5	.	TGTGCCACCAGCAGAGATCCGACAGGGTGGGAGACCCAGTACTTC	CATSRDPTGWETQYF
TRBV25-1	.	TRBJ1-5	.	TGTGCCAGCAGTGCCTTCGGAAGCAATCAGCCCCAGCATTTT	CASSAFGSNQPQHF
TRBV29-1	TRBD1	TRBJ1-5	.	TGCAGCGTTGAAGATCCCTCTGGACAGGTCAATCAGCCCCAGCATTTT	CSVEDPSGQVNQPQHF
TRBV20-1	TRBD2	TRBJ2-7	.	TGCAGTGCTAGGGCGCGGGGGGGCTACGAGCAGTACTTC	CSARARGGYEQYF
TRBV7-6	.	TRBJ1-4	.	TGTGCCAGCAGCTACCCAGGGGACTCAAATGAAAAACTGTTTTTT	CASSYPGDSNEKLFF
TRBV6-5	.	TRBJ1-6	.	TGTGCCAGCAGCCGTACACCTAACCGGGCAGGTTCACCCCTCCACTTT	CASSRTPNRAGSPLHF
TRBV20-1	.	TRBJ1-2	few	TGCAGTGCTAGAAGGGACATGGATGGCTACACCTTC	CSARRDMDGYTF
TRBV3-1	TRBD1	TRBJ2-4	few	TGTGCCAGCAGCCAGGGACAGGGAGTTCGGTACTTC	CASSQGQGVRYF
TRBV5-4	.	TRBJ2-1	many	TGTGCCAGCAGCCAAACAGGGCCTTACAATGAGCAGTTCTTC	CASSQTGPYNEQFF
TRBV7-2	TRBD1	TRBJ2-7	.	TGTGCCAGCAGCAAGCAGACAGGGGCCCCCTACGAGCAGTACTTC	CASSKQTGAPYEQYF
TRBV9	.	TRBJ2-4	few	TGTGCCAGCAGCGTCCGGAACGGGGTGGGAAACATTCAGTACTTC	CASSVRNGVGNIQYF
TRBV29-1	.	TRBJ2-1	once	TGCAGCGTTGAAGACCCGGGACTGTACAATGAGCAGTTCTTC	CSVEDPGLYNEQFF
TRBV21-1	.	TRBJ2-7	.	TGTGCCAGCAGCAGACCTACGACAGGGAGGGACGAGCAGTACTTC	CASSRPTTGRDEQYF
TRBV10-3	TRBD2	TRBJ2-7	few	TGTGCCACCAAGGGAGGGACTGACGAGCAGTACTTC	CATKGGTDEQYF
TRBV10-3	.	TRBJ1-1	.	TGTGCCATCGAGGACGAACGGAACACGGAAGCTTTCTTT	CAIEDERNTEAFF
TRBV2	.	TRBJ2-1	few	TGTGCGGGGAGACGGGGGACGTCCTACAATGAGCAGTTCTTC	CAGRRGTSYNEQFF
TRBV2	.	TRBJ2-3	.	TGTGCCAGCAGCGACCACCTCGGACCTGAGGGCACAGATACGCAGTATTTT	CASSDHLGPEGTDTQYF
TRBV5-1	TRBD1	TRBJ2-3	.	TGTGCCAGCAGCACCGGGACAGGGTCCACAGATACGCAGTATTTT	CASSTGTGSTDTQYF
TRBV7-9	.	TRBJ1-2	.	TGTGCCAGCAGCCTACTCTCTACAGGCCCGGACTATGGCTACACCTTC	CASSLLSTGPDYGYTF
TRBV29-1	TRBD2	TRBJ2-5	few	TGCAGCGTTGGGGAGCGGGGGGCATACCAAGAGACCCAGTACTTC	CSVGERGAYQETQYF
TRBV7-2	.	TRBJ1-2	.	TGTGCCAGCAGCTTAGCGACAGGCACCTATGGCTACACCTTC	CASSLATGTYGYTF
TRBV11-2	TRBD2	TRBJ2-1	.	TGTGCCAGCAGCATAAATAGCGGGGGCTACAATGAGCAGTTCTTC	CASSINSGGYNEQFF
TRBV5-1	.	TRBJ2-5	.	TGCGCCAGCAGCGGCCCGGACTTTCAAGAGACCCAGTACTTC	CASSGPDFQETQYF
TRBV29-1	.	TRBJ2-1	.	TGCAGCGCCCCAACAGGGTTCAATGAGCAGTTCTTC	CSAPTGFNEQFF
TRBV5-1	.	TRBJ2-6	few	TGCGCCAGCAGCTCCTACAGTGGTGGGGCCAACGTCCTGACTTTC	CASSSYSGGANVLTF
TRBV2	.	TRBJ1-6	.	TGTGCCAGCAGTGAAGCGCAGGCACCTAATTCACCCCTCCACTTT	CASSEAQAPNSPLHF
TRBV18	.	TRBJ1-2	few	TGTGCCAGCTCCCTCAGCGGGAACCCTGGCTACACCTTC	CASSLSGNPGYTF
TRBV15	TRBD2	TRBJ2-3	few	TGTGCCACCAGCAGAGATATCCTAGCGGGCACAGATACGCAGTATTTT	CATSRDILAGTDTQYF
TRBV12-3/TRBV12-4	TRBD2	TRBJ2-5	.	TGTGCCAGCAGTTCCGGGCGGGGGGTCCGAGAGACCCAGTACTTC	CASSSGRGVRETQYF
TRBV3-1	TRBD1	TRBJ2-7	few	TGTGCCAGCAGCCAAGATTGGGCCGGACAGGGGCACGAGCAGTACTTC	CASSQDWAGQGHEQYF